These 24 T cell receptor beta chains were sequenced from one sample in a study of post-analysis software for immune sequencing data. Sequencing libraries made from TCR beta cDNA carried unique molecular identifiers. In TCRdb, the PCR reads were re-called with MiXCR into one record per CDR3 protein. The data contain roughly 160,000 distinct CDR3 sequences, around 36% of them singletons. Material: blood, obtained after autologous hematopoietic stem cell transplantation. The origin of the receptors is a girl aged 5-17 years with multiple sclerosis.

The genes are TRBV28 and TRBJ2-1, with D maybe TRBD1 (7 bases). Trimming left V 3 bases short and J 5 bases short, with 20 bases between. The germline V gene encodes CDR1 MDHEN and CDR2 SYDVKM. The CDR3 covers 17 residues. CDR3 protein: CASSLGRGRGVNNEQFF. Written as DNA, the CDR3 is TGTGCCAGCAGTTTGGGAAGGGGGCGCGGGGTCAACAATGAGCAGTTCTTC.

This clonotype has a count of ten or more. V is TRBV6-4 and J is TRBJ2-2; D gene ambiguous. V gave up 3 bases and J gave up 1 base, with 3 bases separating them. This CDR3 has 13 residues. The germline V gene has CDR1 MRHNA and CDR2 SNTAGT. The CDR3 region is CASSEGNTGELFF. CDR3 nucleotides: TGTGCCAGCAGTGAGGGGAACACCGGGGAGCTGTTTTTT.

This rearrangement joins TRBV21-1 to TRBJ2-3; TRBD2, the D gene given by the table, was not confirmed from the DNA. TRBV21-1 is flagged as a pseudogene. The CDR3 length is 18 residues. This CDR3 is CASSKSKSTGLLKDTQYF. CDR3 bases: TGTGCCAGCAGCAAATCGAAGTCCACCGGACTTTTAAAAGATACGCAGTATTTT.

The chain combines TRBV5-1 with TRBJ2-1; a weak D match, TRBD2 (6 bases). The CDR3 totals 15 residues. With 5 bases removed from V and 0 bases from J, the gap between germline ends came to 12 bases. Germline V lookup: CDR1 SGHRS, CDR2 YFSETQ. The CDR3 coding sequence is TGCGCCAGCAGGGAGGGGTTAAGCTCCTACAATGAGCAGTTCTTC. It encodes CASREGLSSYNEQFF.

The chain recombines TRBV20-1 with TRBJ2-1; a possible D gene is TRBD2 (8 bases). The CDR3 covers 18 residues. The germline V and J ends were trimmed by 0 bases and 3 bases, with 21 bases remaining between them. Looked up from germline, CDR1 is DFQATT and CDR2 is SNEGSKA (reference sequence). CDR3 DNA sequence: TGCAGTGCTAGAGATTCTGAGGGACTAGGGGGCATCTACAATGAGCAGTTCTTC. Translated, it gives CSARDSEGLGGIYNEQFF.

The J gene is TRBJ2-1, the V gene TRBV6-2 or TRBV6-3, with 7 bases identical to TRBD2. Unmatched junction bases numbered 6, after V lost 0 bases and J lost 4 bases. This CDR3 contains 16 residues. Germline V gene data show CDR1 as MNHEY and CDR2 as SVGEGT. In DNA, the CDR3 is TGTGCCAGCAGTTACTCTGTCCAGCGGGGTTACAATGAGCAGTTCTTC. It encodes CASSYSVQRGYNEQFF.

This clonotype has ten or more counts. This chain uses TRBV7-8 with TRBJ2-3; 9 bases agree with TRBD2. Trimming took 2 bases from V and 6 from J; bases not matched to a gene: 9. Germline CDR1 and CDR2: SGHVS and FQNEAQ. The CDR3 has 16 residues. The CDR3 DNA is TGTGCCAGCAGCTTATTTAGCGGGAGAAACGCCGATACGCAGTATTTT. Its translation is CASSLFSGRNADTQYF.

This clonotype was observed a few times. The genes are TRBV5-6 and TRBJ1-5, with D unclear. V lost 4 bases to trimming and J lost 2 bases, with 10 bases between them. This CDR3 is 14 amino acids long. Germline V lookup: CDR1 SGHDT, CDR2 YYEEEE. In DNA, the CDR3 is TGTGCCAGCAGCACCGGAAGGGGCAATCAGCCCCAGCATTTT. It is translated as CASSTGRGNQPQHF. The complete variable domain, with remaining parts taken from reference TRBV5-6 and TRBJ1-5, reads DAGVTQSPTHLIKTRGQQVTLRCSPKSGHDTVSWYQQALGQGPQFIFQYYEEEERQRGNFPDRFSGHQFPNYSSELNVNALLLGDSALYLCASSTGRGNQPQHFGDGTRLSIL.

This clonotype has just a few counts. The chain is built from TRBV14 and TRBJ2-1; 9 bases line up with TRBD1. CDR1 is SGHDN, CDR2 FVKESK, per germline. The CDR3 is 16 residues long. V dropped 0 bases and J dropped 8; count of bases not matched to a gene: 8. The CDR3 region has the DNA TGTGCCAGCAGCCAAGATTTCGGACAGGGGTTGGATGAGCAGTTCTTC. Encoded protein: CASSQDFGQGLDEQFF.

The CDR3 DNA follows: TGTGCCAGCAGTGACTTGGGGACAGGGAATGAAAAACTGTTTTTT. Amino acids: CASSDLGTGNEKLFF. The chain has TRBV28 and TRBJ1-4; TRBD1 matches at 9 bases. V shed 5 bases, J shed 5 bases, and the junction held 6 bases outside the gene matches. The germline CDR1 and CDR2 sequences are MDHEN and SYDVKM. The CDR3 spans 15 residues. The whole variable domain, filled in from reference TRBV28 and TRBJ1-4, reads DVKVTQSSRYLVKRTGEKVFLECVQDMDHENMFWYRQDPGLGLRLIYFSYDVKMKEKGDIPEGYSVSREKKERFSLILESASTNQTSMYLCASSDLGTGNEKLFFGSGTQLSVL.

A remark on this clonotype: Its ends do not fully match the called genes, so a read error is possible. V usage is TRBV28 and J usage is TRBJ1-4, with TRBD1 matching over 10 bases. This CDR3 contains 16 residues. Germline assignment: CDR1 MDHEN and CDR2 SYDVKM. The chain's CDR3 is CTSSSDRGATNEKLFF. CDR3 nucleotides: TGTACCAGCAGTTCGGACAGGGGGGCAACTAATGAAAAACTGTTTTTT.

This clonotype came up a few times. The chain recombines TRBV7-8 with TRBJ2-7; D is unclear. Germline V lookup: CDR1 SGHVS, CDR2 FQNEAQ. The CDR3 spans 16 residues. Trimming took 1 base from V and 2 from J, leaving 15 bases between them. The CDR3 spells CASSLDVRTAPYEQYF. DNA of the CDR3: TGTGCCAGCAGCTTAGACGTAAGGACGGCACCCTACGAGCAGTACTTC.

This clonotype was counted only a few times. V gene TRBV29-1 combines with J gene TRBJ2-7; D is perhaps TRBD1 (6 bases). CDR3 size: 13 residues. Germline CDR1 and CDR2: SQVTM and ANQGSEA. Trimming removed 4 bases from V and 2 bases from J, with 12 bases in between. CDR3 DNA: TGCAGCGTTGTCAGCCAGGGGACCTACGAGCAGTACTTC. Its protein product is CSVVSQGTYEQYF.

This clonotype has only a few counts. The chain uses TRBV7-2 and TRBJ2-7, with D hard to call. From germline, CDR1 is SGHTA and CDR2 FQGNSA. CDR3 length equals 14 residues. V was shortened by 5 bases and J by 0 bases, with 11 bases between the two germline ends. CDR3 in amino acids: CASSPYLSSYEQYF. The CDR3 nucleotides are TGTGCCAGCAGCCCCTATTTGAGCTCCTACGAGCAGTACTTC.

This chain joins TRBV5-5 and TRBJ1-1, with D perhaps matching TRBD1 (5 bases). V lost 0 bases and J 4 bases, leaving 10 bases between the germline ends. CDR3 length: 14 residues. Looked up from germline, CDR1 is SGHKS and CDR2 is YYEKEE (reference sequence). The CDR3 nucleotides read TGTGCCAGCAGCTTGGGGGGGTATGGCACTGAAGCTTTCTTT. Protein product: CASSLGGYGTEAFF. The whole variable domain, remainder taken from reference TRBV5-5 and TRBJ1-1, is DAGVTQSPTHLIKTRGQQVTLRCSPISGHKSVSWYQQVLGQGPQFIFQYYEKEERGRGNFPDRFSARQFPNYSSELNVNALLLGDSALYLCASSLGGYGTEAFFGQGTRLTVV.

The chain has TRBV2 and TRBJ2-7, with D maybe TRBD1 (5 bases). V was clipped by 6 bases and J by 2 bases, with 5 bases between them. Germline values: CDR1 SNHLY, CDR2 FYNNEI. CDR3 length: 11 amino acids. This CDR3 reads CASRDTYEQYF. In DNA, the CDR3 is TGTGCCAGCAGGGACACCTACGAGCAGTACTTC.

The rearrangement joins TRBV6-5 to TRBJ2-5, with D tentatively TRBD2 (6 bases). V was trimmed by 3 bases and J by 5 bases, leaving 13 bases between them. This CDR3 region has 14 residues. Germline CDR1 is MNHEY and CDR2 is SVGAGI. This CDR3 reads CASSYTVLAETQYF. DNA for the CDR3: TGTGCCAGCAGTTATACGGTCCTAGCGGAGACCCAGTACTTC.

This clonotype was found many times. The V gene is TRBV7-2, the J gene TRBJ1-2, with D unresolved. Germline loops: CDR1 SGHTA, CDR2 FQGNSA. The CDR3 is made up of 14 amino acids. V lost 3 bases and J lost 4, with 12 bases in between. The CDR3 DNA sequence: TGTGCCAGCAGCTTTAGCCCGAGGAGCTATGGCTACACCTTC. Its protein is CASSFSPRSYGYTF.

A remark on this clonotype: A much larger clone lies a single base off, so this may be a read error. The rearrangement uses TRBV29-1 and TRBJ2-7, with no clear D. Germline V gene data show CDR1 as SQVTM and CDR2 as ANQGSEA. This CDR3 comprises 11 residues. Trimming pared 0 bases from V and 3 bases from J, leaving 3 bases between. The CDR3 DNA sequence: TGCAGCGTTGAAGACAGCTACGAGCAGTACTTC. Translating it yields CSVEDSYEQYF.

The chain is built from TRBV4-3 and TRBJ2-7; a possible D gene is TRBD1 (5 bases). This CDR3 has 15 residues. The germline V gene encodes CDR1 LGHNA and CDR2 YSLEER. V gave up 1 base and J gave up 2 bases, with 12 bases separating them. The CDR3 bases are TGCGCCAGCAGCCAAGTGGGGCAAGGAACCTACGAGCAGTACTTC. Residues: CASSQVGQGTYEQYF.

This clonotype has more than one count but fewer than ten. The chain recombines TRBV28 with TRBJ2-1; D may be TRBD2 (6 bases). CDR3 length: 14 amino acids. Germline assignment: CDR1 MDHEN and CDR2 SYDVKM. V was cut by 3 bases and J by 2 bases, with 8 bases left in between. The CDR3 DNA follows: TGTGCCAGCAGTTTTGGGGGGACCTACAATGAGCAGTTCTTC. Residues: CASSFGGTYNEQFF. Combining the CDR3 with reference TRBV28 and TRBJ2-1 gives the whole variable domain DVKVTQSSRYLVKRTGEKVFLECVQDMDHENMFWYRQDPGLGLRLIYFSYDVKMKEKGDIPEGYSVSREKKERFSLILESASTNQTSMYLCASSFGGTYNEQFFGPGTRLTVL.

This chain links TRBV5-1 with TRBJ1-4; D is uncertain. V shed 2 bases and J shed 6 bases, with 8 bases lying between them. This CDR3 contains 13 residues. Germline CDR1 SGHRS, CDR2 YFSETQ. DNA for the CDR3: TGCGCCAGCAGCTTATCCCCAGATGAAAAACTGTTTTTT. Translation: CASSLSPDEKLFF.

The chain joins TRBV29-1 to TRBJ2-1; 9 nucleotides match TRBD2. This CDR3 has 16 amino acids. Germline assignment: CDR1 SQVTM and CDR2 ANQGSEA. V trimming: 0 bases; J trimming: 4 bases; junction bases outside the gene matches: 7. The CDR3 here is CSVEEVASGIYNEQFF. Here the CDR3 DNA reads TGCAGCGTTGAAGAGGTGGCTAGCGGGATTTACAATGAGCAGTTCTTC.

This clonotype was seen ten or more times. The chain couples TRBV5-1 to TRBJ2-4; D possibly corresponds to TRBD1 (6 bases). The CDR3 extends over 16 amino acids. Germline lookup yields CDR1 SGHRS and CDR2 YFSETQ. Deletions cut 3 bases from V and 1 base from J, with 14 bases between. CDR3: CASSWGPNLAKNIQYF. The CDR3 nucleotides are TGCGCCAGCAGCTGGGGGCCTAACTTGGCCAAAAACATTCAGTACTTC.